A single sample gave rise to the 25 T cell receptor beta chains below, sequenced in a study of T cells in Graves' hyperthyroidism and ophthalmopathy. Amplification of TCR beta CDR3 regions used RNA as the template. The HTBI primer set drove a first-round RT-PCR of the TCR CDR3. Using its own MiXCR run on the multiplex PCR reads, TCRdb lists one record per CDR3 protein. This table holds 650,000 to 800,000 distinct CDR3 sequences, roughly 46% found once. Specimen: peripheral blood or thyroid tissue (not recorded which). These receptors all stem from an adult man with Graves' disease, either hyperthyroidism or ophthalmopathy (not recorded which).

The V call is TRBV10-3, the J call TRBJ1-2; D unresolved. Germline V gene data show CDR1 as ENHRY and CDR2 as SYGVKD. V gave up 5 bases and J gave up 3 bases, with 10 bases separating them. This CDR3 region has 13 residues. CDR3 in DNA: TGTGCCATCAGTTCCAGTATTGACTATGGCTACACCTTC. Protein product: CAISSSIDYGYTF.

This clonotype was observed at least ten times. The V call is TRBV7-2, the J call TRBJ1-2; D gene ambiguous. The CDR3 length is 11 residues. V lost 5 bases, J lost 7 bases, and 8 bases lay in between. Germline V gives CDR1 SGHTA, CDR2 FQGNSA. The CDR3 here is CASSKLPGYTF. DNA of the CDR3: TGTGCCAGCAGCAAGTTGCCTGGCTACACCTTC.

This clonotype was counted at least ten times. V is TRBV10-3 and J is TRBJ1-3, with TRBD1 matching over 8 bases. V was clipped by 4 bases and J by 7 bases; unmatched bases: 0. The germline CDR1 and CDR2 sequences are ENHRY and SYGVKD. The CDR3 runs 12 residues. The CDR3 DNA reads TGTGCCATCAGTGGACAGGGGAACACCATATATTTT. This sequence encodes CAISGQGNTIYF.

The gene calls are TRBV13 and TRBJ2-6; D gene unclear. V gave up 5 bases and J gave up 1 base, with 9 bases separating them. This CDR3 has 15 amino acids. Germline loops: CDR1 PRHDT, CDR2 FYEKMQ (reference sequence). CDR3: CASSRLTSGANVLTF. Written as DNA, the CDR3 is TGTGCCAGCAGCCGACTGACTTCTGGGGCCAACGTCCTGACTTTC.

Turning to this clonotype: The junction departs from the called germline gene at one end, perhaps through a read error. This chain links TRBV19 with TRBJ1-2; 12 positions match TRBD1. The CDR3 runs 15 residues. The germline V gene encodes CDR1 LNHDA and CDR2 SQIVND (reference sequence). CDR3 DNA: TGTGCCAGTAGTTCAGGGACAGGGGGCAACTATGGCTACGCCTTC. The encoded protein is CASSSGTGGNYGYAF.

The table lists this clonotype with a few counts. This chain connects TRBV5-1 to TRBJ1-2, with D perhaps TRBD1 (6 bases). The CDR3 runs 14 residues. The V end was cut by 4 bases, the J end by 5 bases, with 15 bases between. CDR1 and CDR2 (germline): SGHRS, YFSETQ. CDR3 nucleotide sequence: TGCGCCAGCAGCATCCCGGGACAAATTTATGGCTACACCTTC. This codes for CASSIPGQIYGYTF.

CDR3 nucleotides: TGTGCCAGCGTCACCCCGGGAGGGGGCCTGAACACTGAAGCTTTCTTT. Encoded protein: CASVTPGGGLNTEAFF. This chain links TRBV25-1 with TRBJ1-1, with 7 bases lining up with TRBD1. The junction had 12 bases not matched to a gene; V was cut back by 8 bases and J by 0 bases. Germline assignment: CDR1 MGHDK and CDR2 SYGVNS. The CDR3 spans 16 residues.

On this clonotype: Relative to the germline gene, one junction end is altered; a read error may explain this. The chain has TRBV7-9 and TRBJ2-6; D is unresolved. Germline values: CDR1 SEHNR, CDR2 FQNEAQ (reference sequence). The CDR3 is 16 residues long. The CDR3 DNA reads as TGTGCCACCAGCGTTGATCGGTCTTCTGGGGCCAACGTCCTGACTTTC. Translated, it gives CATSVDRSSGANVLTF. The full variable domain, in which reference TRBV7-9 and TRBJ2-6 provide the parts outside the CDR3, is DTGVSQNPRHKITKRGQNVTFRCDPISEHNRLYWYRQTLGQGPEFLTYFQNEAQLEKSRLLSDRFSAERPKGSFSTLEIQRTEQGDSAMYLCATSVDRSSGANVLTFGAGSRLTVL.

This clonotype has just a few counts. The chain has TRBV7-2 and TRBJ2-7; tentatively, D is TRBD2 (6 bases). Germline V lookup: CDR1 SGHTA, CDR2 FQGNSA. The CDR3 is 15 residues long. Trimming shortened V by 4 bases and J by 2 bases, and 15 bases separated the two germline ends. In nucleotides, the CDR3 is TGTGCCAGCAGCTCAATCCGGGAGAACACCTACGAGCAGTACTTC. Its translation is CASSSIRENTYEQYF.

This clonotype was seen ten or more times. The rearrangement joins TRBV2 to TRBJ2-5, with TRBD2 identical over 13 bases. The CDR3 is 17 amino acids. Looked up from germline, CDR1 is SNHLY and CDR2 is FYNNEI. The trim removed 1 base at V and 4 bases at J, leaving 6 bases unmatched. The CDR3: CASSEVLAGGPRETQYF. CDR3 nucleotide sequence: TGTGCCAGCAGTGAAGTACTAGCGGGAGGGCCTCGAGAGACCCAGTACTTC.

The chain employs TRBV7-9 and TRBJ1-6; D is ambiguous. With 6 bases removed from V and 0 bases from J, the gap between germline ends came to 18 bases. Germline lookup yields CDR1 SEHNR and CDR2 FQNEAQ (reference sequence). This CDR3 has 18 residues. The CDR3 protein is CASSQTWSPSSYNSPLHF. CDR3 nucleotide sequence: TGTGCCAGCAGTCAGACTTGGTCCCCGAGCTCCTATAATTCACCCCTCCACTTT.

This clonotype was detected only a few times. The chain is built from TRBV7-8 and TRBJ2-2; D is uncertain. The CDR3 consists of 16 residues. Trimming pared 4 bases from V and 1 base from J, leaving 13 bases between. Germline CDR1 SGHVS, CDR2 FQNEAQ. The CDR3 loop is CASSSPPSKNTGELFF. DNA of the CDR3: TGTGCCAGCAGCTCACCCCCCTCTAAGAACACCGGGGAGCTGTTTTTT. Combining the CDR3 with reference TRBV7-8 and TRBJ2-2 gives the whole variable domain GAGVSQSPRYKVAKRGQDVALRCDPISGHVSLFWYQQALGQGPEFLTYFQNEAQLDKSGLPSDRFFAERPEGSVSTLKIQRTQQEDSAVYLCASSSPPSKNTGELFFGEGSRLTVL.

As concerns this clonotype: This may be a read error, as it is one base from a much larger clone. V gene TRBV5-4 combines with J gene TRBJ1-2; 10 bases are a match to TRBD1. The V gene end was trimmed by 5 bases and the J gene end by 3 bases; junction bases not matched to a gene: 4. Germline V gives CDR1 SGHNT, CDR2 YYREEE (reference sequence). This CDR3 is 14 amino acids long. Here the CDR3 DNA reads TGTGCCAGCAGTCGACAGGGGGCGGACTATGGCTACACCTTC. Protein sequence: CASSRQGADYGYTF.

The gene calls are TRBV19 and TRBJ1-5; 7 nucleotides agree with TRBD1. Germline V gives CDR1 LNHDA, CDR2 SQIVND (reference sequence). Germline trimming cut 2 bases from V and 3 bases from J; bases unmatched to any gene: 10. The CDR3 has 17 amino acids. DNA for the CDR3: TGTGCCAGTAGTATAAGGAGGGGGCGAAGTGACAATCAGCCCCAGCATTTT. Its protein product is CASSIRRGRSDNQPQHF.

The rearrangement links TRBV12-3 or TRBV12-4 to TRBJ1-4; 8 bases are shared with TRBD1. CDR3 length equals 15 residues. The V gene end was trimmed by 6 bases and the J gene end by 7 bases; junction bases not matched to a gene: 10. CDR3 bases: TGTGCCAGCAGCCATAACAGGGGGTATGGTGAAAAACTGTTTTTT. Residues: CASSHNRGYGEKLFF.

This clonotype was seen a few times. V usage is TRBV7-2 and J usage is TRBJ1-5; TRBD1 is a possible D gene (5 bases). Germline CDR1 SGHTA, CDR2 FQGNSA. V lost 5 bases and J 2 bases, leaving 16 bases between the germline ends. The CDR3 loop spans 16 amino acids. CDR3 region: CASSPAPGHGNQPQHF. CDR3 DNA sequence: TGTGCCAGCAGCCCTGCCCCAGGGCATGGCAATCAGCCCCAGCATTTT.

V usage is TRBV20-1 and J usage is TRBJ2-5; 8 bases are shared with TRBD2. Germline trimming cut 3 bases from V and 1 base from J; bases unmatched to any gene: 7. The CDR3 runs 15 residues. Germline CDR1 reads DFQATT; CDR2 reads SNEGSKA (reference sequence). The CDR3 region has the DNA TGCAGTGCTAGGGGTCTAGCGGGCATCCAAGAGACCCAGTACTTC. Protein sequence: CSARGLAGIQETQYF.

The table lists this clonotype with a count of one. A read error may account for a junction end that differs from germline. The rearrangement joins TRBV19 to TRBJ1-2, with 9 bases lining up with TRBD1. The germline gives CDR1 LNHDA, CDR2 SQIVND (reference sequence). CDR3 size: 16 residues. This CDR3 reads CTSSIEDGTGNYGYTF. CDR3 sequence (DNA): TGTACCAGTAGTATAGAGGACGGGACAGGGAACTATGGCTACACCTTC.

The CDR3 DNA is TGCAGTGCTAGAATGACTCCGGGCCCCACGTCTGGAAACACCATATATTTT. It specifies CSARMTPGPTSGNTIYF. J is TRBJ1-3 and V is TRBV20-1; D is ambiguous. CDR1 and CDR2 (germline): DFQATT, SNEGSKA (reference sequence). The V and J ends lost 2 bases and 1 base respectively, with 18 bases between them. The CDR3 has 17 residues.

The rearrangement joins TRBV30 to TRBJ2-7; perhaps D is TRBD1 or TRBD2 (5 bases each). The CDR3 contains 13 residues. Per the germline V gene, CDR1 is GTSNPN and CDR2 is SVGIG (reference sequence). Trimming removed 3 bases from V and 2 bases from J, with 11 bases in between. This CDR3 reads CAWSWDGAYEQYF. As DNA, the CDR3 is TGTGCCTGGAGCTGGGACGGAGCCTACGAGCAGTACTTC.

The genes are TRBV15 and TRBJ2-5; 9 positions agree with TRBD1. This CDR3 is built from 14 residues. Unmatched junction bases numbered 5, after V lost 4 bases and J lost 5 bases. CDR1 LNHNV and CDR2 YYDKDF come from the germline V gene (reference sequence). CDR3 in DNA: TGTGCCACCAGCACGGGACAGGGTCGGGAGACCCAGTACTTC. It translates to CATSTGQGRETQYF. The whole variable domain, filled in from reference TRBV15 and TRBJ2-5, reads DAMVIQNPRYQVTQFGKPVTLSCSQTLNHNVMYWYQQKSSQAPKLLFHYYDKDFNNEADTPDNFQSRRPNTSFCFLDIRSPGLGDTAMYLCATSTGQGRETQYFGPGTRLLVL.

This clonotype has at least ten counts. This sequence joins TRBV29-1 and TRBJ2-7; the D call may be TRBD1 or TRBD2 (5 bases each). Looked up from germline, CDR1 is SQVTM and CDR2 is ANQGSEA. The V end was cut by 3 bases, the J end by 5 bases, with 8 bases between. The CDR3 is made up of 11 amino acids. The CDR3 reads CSVDEGHEQYF. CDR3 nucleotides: TGCAGCGTTGACGAGGGACACGAGCAGTACTTC.

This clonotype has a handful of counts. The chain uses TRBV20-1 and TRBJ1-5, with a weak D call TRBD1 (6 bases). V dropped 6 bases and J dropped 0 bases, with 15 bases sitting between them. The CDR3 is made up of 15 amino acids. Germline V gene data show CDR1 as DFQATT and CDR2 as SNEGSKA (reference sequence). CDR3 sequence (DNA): TGCAGTGCGCGGACACAGGGATTTAGCAATCAGCCCCAGCATTTT. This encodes CSARTQGFSNQPQHF.

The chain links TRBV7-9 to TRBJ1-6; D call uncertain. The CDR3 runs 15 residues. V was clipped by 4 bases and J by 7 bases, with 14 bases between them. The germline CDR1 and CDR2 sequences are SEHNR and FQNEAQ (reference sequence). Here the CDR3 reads CASSYLSRTNSPLHF. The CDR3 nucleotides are TGTGCCAGCAGCTATCTCTCGAGAACAAATTCACCCCTCCACTTT.

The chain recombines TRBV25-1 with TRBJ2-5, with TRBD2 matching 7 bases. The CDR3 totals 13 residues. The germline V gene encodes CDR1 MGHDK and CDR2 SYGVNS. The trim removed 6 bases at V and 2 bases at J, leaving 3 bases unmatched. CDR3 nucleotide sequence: TGTGCCAGCAGCGGGAGGACACAAGAGACCCAGTACTTC. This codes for CASSGRTQETQYF.